The 28 T cell receptor beta chains below all came from one sample that was sequenced in a study of Ad26.COV2.S vaccination and SARS-CoV-2 variants. Sequencing was performed with immunoSEQ multiplex PCR; in TCRdb, only in-frame clones are kept and a portion is missing. This table has about 250,000 clones, about 87% appearing once. The sample's treatment: some 20 received Ad26.COV2.S at low or high dose, single or two shots; a few received placebo; per-sample allocation not given. Day 63 following the first vaccine or placebo injection was when the samples were taken. Sequences were derived from peripheral blood, sampled in a trial of Ad26.COV2.S vaccine versus placebo. These receptors were taken from a person aged 18-60 years who received the Ad26.COV2.S COVID-19 vaccine or a placebo.

The chain recombines TRBV7-8 with TRBJ1-4; a weak D match, TRBD1 (5 bases). With 10 bases removed from V and 5 bases from J, the gap between germline ends came to 14 bases. CDR3 length equals 13 residues. CDR1 is SGHVS and CDR2 is FQNEAQ in the germline V gene. CDR3 sequence (DNA): TGTGCCACTGGGGCAGTCAGGAATGAAAAACTGTTTTTT. Translation gives CATGAVRNEKLFF.

This chain links TRBV18 with TRBJ2-7, with a possible D match to TRBD1 (6 bases). The V gene's germline CDR1 is KGHSH and CDR2 LQKENI. The CDR3 totals 15 residues. The V and J ends lost 3 bases and 2 bases respectively, with 14 bases between them. The CDR3 DNA sequence: TGTGCCAGCTCACCGCAGGGGTATTTCCCCTACGAGCAGTACTTC. Residues: CASSPQGYFPYEQYF.

The chain is built from TRBV7-9 and TRBJ1-1; D is uncertain. Germline values: CDR1 SEHNR, CDR2 FQNEAQ (reference sequence). The V end was cut by 5 bases, the J end by 2 bases, with 18 bases between. CDR3 length: 16 amino acids. The CDR3 sequence is CASSPRIGEANTEAFF. CDR3 nucleotide sequence: TGTGCCAGCAGCCCGAGGATCGGGGAGGCAAACACTGAAGCTTTCTTT.

In DNA form, the CDR3 reads TGTGCCAGCAGCTTAAGGGGGACAGGCAGCACAGATACGCAGTATTTT. It specifies CASSLRGTGSTDTQYF. The chain has TRBV7-2 and TRBJ2-3; 8 bases are shared with TRBD1. Germline values: CDR1 SGHTA, CDR2 FQGNSA. J gave up 0 bases and V 2 bases, and 4 bases lay outside the gene matches. The CDR3 has 16 amino acids.

The rearrangement joins TRBV19 to TRBJ2-7, with TRBD1 matching over 7 bases. The V gene's germline CDR1 is LNHDA and CDR2 SQIVND (reference sequence). This CDR3 region has 13 residues. Trimming cost V 7 bases and J 6 bases; bases outside gene matches: 9. For the CDR3, the DNA is TGTGCCAGTACATCATTAGAGGGGGCCGAGCAGTACTTC. It translates to CASTSLEGAEQYF.

This clone was counted a single time. The V and J genes are TRBV28 and TRBJ2-5; 9 positions match TRBD2. The ends lost 3 bases at V and 1 base at J; junction bases unmatched: 9. Germline V gives CDR1 MDHEN, CDR2 SYDVKM. The CDR3 is 17 residues long. CDR3 coding DNA: TGTGCCAGCAGTTTTGGGGCTAGCGGGGCCATCCAAGAGACCCAGTACTTC. It is translated as CASSFGASGAIQETQYF.

The gene calls are TRBV7-9 and TRBJ1-2; D not certain. Germline V CDR1 and CDR2: SEHNR, FQNEAQ (reference sequence). V lost 5 bases to trimming and J lost 4 bases, with 11 bases between them. This CDR3 is built from 13 residues. CDR3 in DNA: TGTGCCAGCAGCGCGACTTCGGGCTATGGCTACACCTTC. It is translated as CASSATSGYGYTF.

The chain uses TRBV5-1 and TRBJ2-7; TRBD2 agrees at 10 bases. The germline gives CDR1 SGHRS, CDR2 YFSETQ. This CDR3 is 13 amino acids long. Unmatched junction bases numbered 2, after V lost 4 bases and J lost 4 bases. The CDR3 sequence: CASSPSGSYEQYF. The CDR3 DNA reads as TGCGCCAGCAGCCCTAGCGGGAGTTACGAGCAGTACTTC.

Notes on this clone: Different DNA sequences within this sample yield the same CDR3. The V call is TRBV18, the J call TRBJ2-5; weak D call: TRBD1 (5 bases). Trimming pared 3 bases from V and 1 base from J, leaving 6 bases between. The CDR3 length is 13 residues. CDR1 KGHSH and CDR2 LQKENI come from the germline V gene. DNA of the CDR3: TGTGCCAGCTCACCCGACAGCCAAGAGACCCAGTACTTC. Translation: CASSPDSQETQYF.

V is TRBV5-1 and J is TRBJ2-1, with 7 bases lining up with TRBD1. The germline V gene encodes CDR1 SGHRS and CDR2 YFSETQ. Unmatched junction bases numbered 10, after V lost 2 bases and J lost 8 bases. The CDR3 extends over 15 amino acids. For the CDR3, the DNA is TGCGCCAGCAGCTTAGACCAGGGGGTGGGCGATGAGCAGTTCTTC. Translating it yields CASSLDQGVGDEQFF.

The chain uses TRBV11-2 and TRBJ2-7, with 9 bases lining up with TRBD1. Germline V gene lookup returns CDR1 SGHAT and CDR2 FQNNGV. This CDR3 region has 15 residues. After removal of 0 bases from V and 5 bases from J, the junction contained 5 bases not matched to a gene. The CDR3 protein is CASSLEGTGMDEQYF. CDR3 sequence (DNA): TGTGCCAGCAGCTTAGAAGGGACAGGGATGGACGAGCAGTACTTC.

This chain connects TRBV7-9 to TRBJ1-1; no reliable D call. The V gene's germline CDR1 is SEHNR and CDR2 FQNEAQ (reference sequence). The V end lost 0 bases, the J end lost 5 bases, and 10 bases lay between the germline ends. This CDR3 is 14 amino acids long. CDR3 DNA sequence: TGTGCCAGCAGCTTAGCTGCAGGAACGACTGAAGCTTTCTTT. Protein product: CASSLAAGTTEAFF.

The genes are TRBV5-1 and TRBJ2-5, with D possibly TRBD2 on 5 matching bases. Trimming took off 2 bases at V and 4 bases at J, with 12 bases between the two ends. The CDR3 has 14 residues. CDR1 and CDR2 from the germline V gene are SGHRS and YFSETQ. CDR3 region: CASSLAGRGETQYF. CDR3 nucleotides: TGCGCCAGCAGCTTAGCAGGACGGGGAGAGACCCAGTACTTC. The variable domain in full, with the rest retrieved from reference TRBV5-1 and TRBJ2-5, is KAGVTQTPRYLIKTRGQQVTLSCSPISGHRSVSWYQQTPGQGLQFLFEYFSETQRNKGNFPGRFSGRQFSNSRSEMNVSTLELGDSALYLCASSLAGRGETQYFGPGTRLLVL.

This chain links TRBV3-1 (or the pseudogene TRBV3-2) with TRBJ2-5; 7 nucleotides match TRBD1. The CDR3 covers 14 residues. Germline assignment: CDR1 LGHDT and CDR2 YNNKEL (reference sequence). Losses at the gene ends were 0 bases for V and 4 bases for J; bases not matched to a gene: 2. The CDR3 is CASSQEAGGETQYF. The CDR3 region has the DNA TGTGCCAGCAGCCAAGAGGCAGGGGGAGAGACCCAGTACTTC.

This clone showed up just a few times. The chain joins TRBV10-3 to TRBJ1-6, with TRBD1 as a possible D gene (6 bases). V was pared by 6 bases and J by 7 bases, with 10 bases between. Germline-derived CDR1 and CDR2 are ENHRY and SYGVKD. The CDR3 consists of 13 residues. The CDR3 protein is CAIRTGGNSPLHF. CDR3 sequence (DNA): TGTGCCATCAGGACAGGTGGAAATTCACCCCTCCACTTT.

The V and J genes are TRBV3-1 (or the pseudogene TRBV3-2) and TRBJ2-4, with 8 bases that match TRBD1. The V and J ends lost 2 bases and 8 bases, in that order; junction bases with no gene match: 8. Germline CDR1 LGHDT, CDR2 YNNKEL (reference sequence). This CDR3 region has 15 residues. The CDR3 bases are TGTGCCAGCAGCCAACTACAGGGGGAGAAGGACATTCAGTACTTC. Encoded protein: CASSQLQGEKDIQYF.

In DNA, the CDR3 is TGTGCCAGCAGCCGAGACAAAATCGCTGAAAAACTGTTTTTT. Residues: CASSRDKIAEKLFF. V usage is TRBV7-8 and J usage is TRBJ1-4; no clear D gene. The CDR3 has 14 amino acids. Trimming cost V 5 bases and J 7 bases, with 14 bases left between them. CDR1 SGHVS and CDR2 FQNEAQ come from the germline V gene.

The V and J genes are TRBV29-1 and TRBJ2-3; 13 nucleotides line up with TRBD2. Germline CDR1 reads SQVTM; CDR2 reads ANQGSEA. The V gene end was trimmed by 7 bases and the J gene end by 1 base; junction bases not matched to a gene: 17. The CDR3 covers 19 residues. The CDR3 nucleotides are TGCAGCGGTCGAGGGGCACTAGCGGGAGGGCGGGGAGGCACAGATACGCAGTATTTT. This codes for CSGRGALAGGRGGTDTQYF.

The DNA of the CDR3 is TGTGCCAGTACCGCCCGGACTAGCGGGACCAACAATGAGCAGTTCTTC. This encodes CASTARTSGTNNEQFF. This chain uses TRBV19 with TRBJ2-1; 12 bases are shared with TRBD2. Trimming removed 7 bases from V and 5 bases from J; junction bases left unmatched: 9. The CDR3 contains 16 residues. CDR1 LNHDA and CDR2 SQIVND come from the germline V gene (reference sequence). The whole variable domain, remainder taken from reference TRBV19 and TRBJ2-1, is DGGITQSPKYLFRKEGQNVTLSCEQNLNHDAMYWYRQDPGQGLRLIYYSQIVNDFQKGDIAEGYSVSREKKESFPLTVTSAQKNPTAFYLCASTARTSGTNNEQFFGPGTRLTVL.

The rearrangement links TRBV18 to TRBJ2-5; the match to TRBD2 covers 9 bases. Unmatched junction bases numbered 4, after V lost 2 bases and J lost 0 bases. This CDR3 contains 16 residues. Germline loops: CDR1 KGHSH, CDR2 LQKENI. The chain's CDR3 is CASSPTSGLYQETQYF. Written as DNA, the CDR3 is TGTGCCAGCTCACCAACTAGCGGGCTGTACCAAGAGACCCAGTACTTC.

This chain connects TRBV12-3 or TRBV12-4 to TRBJ1-2; D unclear. The CDR3 consists of 12 residues. Deletions cut 3 bases from V and 6 bases from J, with 8 bases between. This CDR3 is CASSLGGNGYTF. In DNA, the CDR3 is TGTGCCAGCAGTTTGGGAGGGAATGGCTACACCTTC.

The chain joins TRBV19 to TRBJ1-2; the match to TRBD1 covers 11 bases. Losses at the gene ends were 4 bases for V and 7 bases for J; bases not matched to a gene: 5. Per the germline V gene, CDR1 is LNHDA and CDR2 is SQIVND (reference sequence). The CDR3 has 14 amino acids. As DNA, the CDR3 is TGTGCCAGTAGTAGGGACAGGGGGTTTGGTGGCTACACCTTC. It codes for CASSRDRGFGGYTF.

The genes are TRBV7-2 and TRBJ2-3; TRBD2 might be the D (5 bases). V lost 6 bases to trimming and J lost 3 bases, with 10 bases between them. This CDR3 comprises 13 residues. The germline CDR1 and CDR2 sequences are SGHTA and FQGNSA. The CDR3 nucleotides read TGTGCCAGCAGTTCAGCGGAAACAGATACGCAGTATTTT. Protein product: CASSSAETDTQYF.

V usage is TRBV29-1 and J usage is TRBJ1-1; 7 nucleotides match TRBD1. Losses at the gene ends were 7 bases for V and 3 bases for J; bases not matched to a gene: 14. The CDR3 sequence is 15 residues long. Germline loops: CDR1 SQVTM, CDR2 ANQGSEA. CDR3 region: CSAMKTTGSDTEAFF. CDR3 DNA sequence: TGCAGCGCCATGAAGACGACAGGGAGCGACACTGAAGCTTTCTTT.

The J gene is TRBJ2-2, the V gene TRBV30; 12 bases align to TRBD2. This CDR3 is built from 14 residues. V shed 4 bases and J 7 bases; nucleotides not matched to a gene: 4. The V gene's germline CDR1 is GTSNPN and CDR2 SVGIG (reference sequence). The CDR3 spells CAWIPSGRDGELFF. CDR3 DNA sequence: TGTGCCTGGATTCCTAGCGGGAGGGACGGGGAGCTGTTTTTT.

The CDR3 reads CASSPSAGGDNEQFF. The CDR3 nucleotides read TGCGCCAGCAGCCCCTCCGCGGGGGGGGACAATGAGCAGTTCTTC. The chain recombines TRBV5-1 with TRBJ2-1; 9 nucleotides match TRBD2. J was trimmed by 5 bases and V by 4 bases; bases with no gene match: 7. This CDR3 comprises 15 residues. Germline V gene lookup returns CDR1 SGHRS and CDR2 YFSETQ.

This chain connects TRBV6-1 to TRBJ2-7; D unclear. Trimming shortened V by 1 base and J by 3 bases, and 7 bases separated the two germline ends. CDR1 and CDR2 (germline): MNHNS, SASEGT. CDR3 size: 13 residues. The CDR3 loop reads CASSEGGSYEQYF. The CDR3 DNA sequence: TGTGCCAGCAGTGAAGGTGGCAGCTACGAGCAGTACTTC.

The rearrangement links TRBV7-3 to TRBJ2-3; 12 positions match TRBD2. V lost 4 bases, J lost 1 base, and 3 bases stayed unmatched. Germline V lookup: CDR1 SGHTA, CDR2 FQGTGA. The CDR3 contains 16 residues. CDR3 sequence reads: CASSSGLAGRTDTQYF. The CDR3 DNA is TGTGCCAGCAGCTCAGGACTAGCGGGGCGCACAGATACGCAGTATTTT.